Listed below are T cell receptor beta chains from one sample, sequenced in a study of OX40 agonist ivuxolimab in advanced cancers. Produced via immunoSEQ multiplex PCR; TCRdb's table is partial and in-frame only. This table has roughly 97,000 clones, about 86% appearing once. Here the sequenced sample was CD4+ or CD8+ T cells sorted from blood, taken in a trial of the OX40 agonist ivuxolimab. These receptors all come from an adult with an advanced solid tumor such as melanoma, head and neck, liver or kidney cancer. CDR3s include the opening cysteine and the closing phenylalanine or tryptophan. Each record gives: V gene, D gene, clone size, J gene, CDR3 DNA, CDR3 protein. D genes are given only for firm matches. Expanded clones are given a class, and other clones once, few, many or no size at all.

>TRBV7-8|.|.|TRBJ1-5
TGTGCCAGCAGCCGACAGCCAGGTCAGCCCCAGCATTTT
CASSRQPGQPQHF
>TRBV18|TRBD2|once|TRBJ2-1
TGTGCCAGCTCACCCCCGGGACTAGCGTCGCATGAGCAGTTCTTC
CASSPPGLASHEQFF
>TRBV27|.|.|TRBJ1-2
TGTGCCAGCAGTTTATCGAGGACAGACTATGGCTACACCTTC
CASSLSRTDYGYTF
>TRBV5-8|.|.|TRBJ2-7
TGTGCCAGCAGCTTGGCTTCCTACGAGCAGTACTTC
CASSLASYEQYF
>TRBV4-2|TRBD1|.|TRBJ1-6
TGTGCCAGCAGCCAACCCGACAGGGAGAATTCACCCCTCCACTTT
CASSQPDRENSPLHF
>TRBV7-9|TRBD2|.|TRBJ2-7
TGTGCCAGCAGCTTGAGCGGGGGGAGCTCCTACGAGCAGTACTTC
CASSLSGGSSYEQYF
>TRBV19|.|few|TRBJ1-1
TGTGCCAGTAGCCCCGGTTGGCTGAACACTGAAGCTTTCTTT
CASSPGWLNTEAFF
>TRBV6-1|.|.|TRBJ1-1
TGTGCCAGCCGGGGCAGGAAAGGGGTGAACACTGAAGCTTTCTTT
CASRGRKGVNTEAFF
>TRBV18|.|.|TRBJ2-3
TGTGCCAGCTCACGCAATCCGGGAGATACGCAGTATTTT
CASSRNPGDTQYF
>TRBV4-1|.|.|TRBJ1-1
TGCGCCAGCAGCCAAACCGGGACGGCGAACACTGAAGCTTTCTTT
CASSQTGTANTEAFF
>TRBV7-9|.|.|TRBJ2-5
TGTGCCAGCAGCTTAGACCTACTTTCGGGAGTCCCATACTTC
CASSLDLLSGVPYF
>TRBV2|TRBD2|.|TRBJ2-7
TGTGCCAGCAGTGAAGGGACTAGCGGGACCCCCTACGAGCAGTACTTC
CASSEGTSGTPYEQYF
>TRBV19|TRBD2|.|TRBJ2-1
TGTGCCAGTAAAGCGGGGGGGTACAATGAGCAGTTCTTC
CASKAGGYNEQFF
>TRBV19|.|few|TRBJ2-5
TGTGCCAGTAGTATCTCTCAGACCCAGTACTTC
CASSISQTQYF
>TRBV2|TRBD1|.|TRBJ1-5
TGTGCCAGCAGGGAAGGGACAGTAAGCAATCAGCCCCAGCATTTT
CASREGTVSNQPQHF
>TRBV10-3|.|.|TRBJ2-3
TGTGCCATCAGTGGTGTTAGCGAAACAGATACGCAGTATTTT
CAISGVSETDTQYF
>TRBV6-5|TRBD1|.|TRBJ1-1
TGTGCCAGCAGTTACTTGACAGGGGACACTGAAGCTTTCTTT
CASSYLTGDTEAFF
>TRBV7-3|TRBD1|.|TRBJ2-2
TGTGCCAGCAGCTTCTCCGGGACAGGGGGCGGCGGGGAGCTGTTTTTT
CASSFSGTGGGGELFF
>TRBV7-2|.|.|TRBJ2-7
TGTGCCAGCAGCGAACGGACGGCTCTTTTCGACGAGCAGTACTTC
CASSERTALFDEQYF
>TRBV5-1|.|.|TRBJ1-4
TGCGCCAGCAGCTCCTCTGGTGGGGAAAATGAAAAACTGTTTTTT
CASSSSGGENEKLFF
>TRBV4-2|TRBD2|.|TRBJ2-7
TGTGCCAGCAGCCAACGACTAGCGGAGGCATCCTACGAGCAGTACTTC
CASSQRLAEASYEQYF
>TRBV30|.|once|TRBJ1-1
TGTGCCTGGAGTGTTTGGGGGAACACTGAAGCTTTCTTT
CAWSVWGNTEAFF
>TRBV6-1|.|.|TRBJ1-4
TGTGCCAGCAGTGAAACAGGTCGAGGGCCCTTAGGTGAAAAACTGTTTTTT
CASSETGRGPLGEKLFF
>TRBV11-2|TRBD1|.|TRBJ2-1
TGTGCCAGCAGCTTTATGACAGGGGTGAATGAGCAGTTCTTC
CASSFMTGVNEQFF
>TRBV18|.|.|TRBJ2-3
TGTGCCAGCTCACCCTTAACAGTAAGAGATACGCAGTATTTT
CASSPLTVRDTQYF
>TRBV4-2|.|medium-sized|TRBJ2-6
TGTGCCAGCAGCCAACTTACAGGGTCCGGGGCCAACGTCCTGACTTTC
CASSQLTGSGANVLTF
>TRBV9|.|.|TRBJ2-2
TGTGCCAGCAGCGTAGCAGAGGGGGGGTTCACCGGGGAGCTGTTTTTT
CASSVAEGGFTGELFF
>TRBV4-1|.|.|TRBJ1-1
TGCGCCAGCAGCCAAGCAGGGGTGAACACTGAAGCTTTCTTT
CASSQAGVNTEAFF
>TRBV6-5|.|.|TRBJ2-7
TGTGCCAGCAGTTATACGACAGCTTACTCCTACGAGCAGTACTTC
CASSYTTAYSYEQYF
>TRBV2|.|.|TRBJ2-5
TGTGCCAGCAGTGAACAGCGGAGCCTACAAGAGACCCAGTACTTC
CASSEQRSLQETQYF
>TRBV7-7|.|few|TRBJ1-2
TGTGCTAGCAGACCCGGCAACTATGGCTACACCTTC
CASRPGNYGYTF
>TRBV19|TRBD2|.|TRBJ2-1
TGTGCCAGTAGTATCGACGCGGGAGGCGGGGCAGATGAGCAGTTCTTC
CASSIDAGGGADEQFF
>TRBV6-1|TRBD1|.|TRBJ2-6
TGTGCCAGCAGTGTGACAGGGAAAAGCTCTGGGGCCAACGTCCTGACTTTC
CASSVTGKSSGANVLTF
>TRBV5-1|.|.|TRBJ2-3
TGCGCCAGCAGCTTGGGTTGGGGAAGCACAGATACGCAGTATTTT
CASSLGWGSTDTQYF
>TRBV14|.|.|TRBJ1-2
TGTGCCAGCAGCCGGGCTGGGGTGTACTATGGCTACACCTTC
CASSRAGVYYGYTF
>TRBV18|TRBD2|.|TRBJ2-1
TGTGCCAGCTCACCACTCCCCGCGACTAGCGGGGGGAAGAATGAGCAGTTCTTC
CASSPLPATSGGKNEQFF
>TRBV6-5|.|.|TRBJ2-5
TGTGCCAGCAGGCAAGGGGTGGCACAAGAGACCCAGTACTTC
CASRQGVAQETQYF
>TRBV4-3|.|.|TRBJ2-7
TGCGCCAGCCCCCAGGGCGCTCTAATCTACGAGCAGTACTTC
CASPQGALIYEQYF
>TRBV5-1|TRBD1|.|TRBJ1-1
TGCGCCAGCTCCTCCCAGACAGGGCACACTGAAGCTTTCTTT
CASSSQTGHTEAFF
>TRBV7-9|TRBD1|.|TRBJ1-6
TGTGCCAGCAGCTTCCCGAAACAGGGGGCGGGGAATTCACCCCTCCACTTT
CASSFPKQGAGNSPLHF
>TRBV7-9|TRBD1|.|TRBJ2-5
TGTGCCAGCAGCCCGGGGACAGGGCCTCAAGAGACCCAGTACTTC
CASSPGTGPQETQYF
>TRBV5-1|.|.|TRBJ1-2
TGCGCCAGCAGAACAGGAAACTATGGCTACACCTTC
CASRTGNYGYTF
>TRBV5-1|.|.|TRBJ2-7
TGCGCCAGCAGCTTGGCCCACGAGCAGTACTTC
CASSLAHEQYF
>TRBV19|TRBD1|.|TRBJ1-2
TGTGCCAGTAGAACGAAGACAGGGTTTTTAGGCTACACCTTC
CASRTKTGFLGYTF
>TRBV2|.|.|TRBJ1-2
TGTGCCAGCAGCAAAGGGTCGAGGGGGAACTATGGCTACACCTTC
CASSKGSRGNYGYTF
>TRBV5-1|TRBD2|.|TRBJ2-2
TGCGCCAGCACCCCTCGGCTCGGCGGGGGGGCAACCGGGGAGCTGTTTTTT
CASTPRLGGGATGELFF
>TRBV29-1|.|.|TRBJ1-5
TGCAGCGTCCTGTTGCTTGGGGGCAATCAGCCCCAGCATTTT
CSVLLLGGNQPQHF
>TRBV7-9|.|.|TRBJ2-3
TGTGCCAGCAGGACACCGACGGACACAGATACGCAGTATTTT
CASRTPTDTDTQYF
>TRBV11-2|TRBD2|.|TRBJ2-3
TGTGCCAGCAGCTTAGTGGGCGCGGGGGGCGGTACGTACACAGATACGCAGTATTTT
CASSLVGAGGGTYTDTQYF
>TRBV6-5|.|once|TRBJ1-3
TGTGCCAGCAGTTACTCGGTTAGCGGTGGAAACACCATATATTTT
CASSYSVSGGNTIYF
>TRBV6-6|.|.|TRBJ2-7
TGTGCCAGCAGTTACTCAGAGACCACTCAATCTCCCGAGCAGTACTTC
CASSYSETTQSPEQYF
>TRBV11-2|.|once|TRBJ1-2
TGTGCCAGCAGCTCCCTGACCCTGCTTGGGAGCTACACCTTC
CASSSLTLLGSYTF